This T cell receptor (beta chain) comes out of a study of T cells after yellow fever vaccination. A single record per CDR3 protein comes from TCRdb applying MiXCR to the 5' RACE reads. This repertoire shows 110,000 or so distinct CDR3 sequences, 7.2% found once; its top ten account for approximately 2.7%. This clonotype has at least ten counts. The CDR3 has 14 residues. In germline, CDR1 is SEHNR, CDR2 FQNEAQ (reference sequence). V shed 3 bases and J shed 8 bases, with 15 bases lying between them. Sequencing was performed on CD4+ T cells sorted from PBMCs, taken about 41 days after the first yellow fever vaccination. The origin of this receptor is a man aged 18 to 30 who received the YFV17D yellow fever vaccine. V and J are TRBV7-9 and TRBJ2-3; tentative D call: TRBD2 (6 bases). The CDR3 region has the DNA TGTGCCAGCAGCTTGTCGCCGGGGGAGAGTACGCAGTATTTT. This encodes CASSLSPGESTQYF.